This T cell receptor beta chain was recovered during a study of blood T cell repertoires in COVID-19. Study details: PBMCs, B-cell-depleted T cells, or T cells provided the cDNA or gDNA that made up the material.

Method: immunoSEQ multiplex PCR; TCRdb's copy keeps in-frame clones and lacks some. The top ten clones hold approximately 0.25% of a sample with about 670,000 clones, more than 80% of them seen once. CDR1 and CDR2 (germline): SGHTA, FQGTGA. V was pared by 5 bases and J by 7 bases, with 12 bases between. The CDR3 has 14 residues. This receptor was taken from a woman under 30 with acute or convalescent COVID-19. The sequenced sample was peripheral blood. The gene calls are TRBV7-3 and TRBJ1-6, with D possibly matching TRBD1 (6 bases). DNA for the CDR3: TGTGCCAGCAGCCACGGACAGTTGAATTCACCCCTCCACTTT. Translating it yields CASSHGQLNSPLHF.